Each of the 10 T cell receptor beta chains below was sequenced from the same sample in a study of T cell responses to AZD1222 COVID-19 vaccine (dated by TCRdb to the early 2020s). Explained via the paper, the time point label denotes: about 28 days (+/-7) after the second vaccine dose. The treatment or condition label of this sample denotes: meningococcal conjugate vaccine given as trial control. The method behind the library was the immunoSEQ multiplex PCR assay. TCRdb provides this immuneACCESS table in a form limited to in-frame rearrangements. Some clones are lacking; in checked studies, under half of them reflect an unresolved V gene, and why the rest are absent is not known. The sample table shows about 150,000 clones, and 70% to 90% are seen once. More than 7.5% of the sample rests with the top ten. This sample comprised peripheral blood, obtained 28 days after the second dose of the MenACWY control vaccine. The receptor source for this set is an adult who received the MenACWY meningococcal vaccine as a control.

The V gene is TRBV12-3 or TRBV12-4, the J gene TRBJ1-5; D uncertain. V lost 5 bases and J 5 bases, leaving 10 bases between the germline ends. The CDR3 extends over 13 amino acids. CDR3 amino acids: CASSATGDQPQHF. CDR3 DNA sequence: TGTGCCAGCAGTGCCACCGGGGATCAGCCCCAGCATTTT.

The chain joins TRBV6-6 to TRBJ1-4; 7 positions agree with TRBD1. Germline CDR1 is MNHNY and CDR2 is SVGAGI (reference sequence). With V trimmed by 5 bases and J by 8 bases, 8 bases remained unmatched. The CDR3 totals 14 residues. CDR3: CASSPRQGDEKLFF. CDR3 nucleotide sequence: TGTGCCAGCAGTCCGCGACAGGGTGACGAAAAACTGTTTTTT.

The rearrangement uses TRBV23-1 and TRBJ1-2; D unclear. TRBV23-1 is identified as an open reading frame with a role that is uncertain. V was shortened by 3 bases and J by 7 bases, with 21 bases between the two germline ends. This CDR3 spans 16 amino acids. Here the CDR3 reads CASSHSFKGAEGGYTF. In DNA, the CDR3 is TGCGCCAGCAGTCATTCCTTTAAAGGCGCAGAGGGTGGCTACACCTTC.

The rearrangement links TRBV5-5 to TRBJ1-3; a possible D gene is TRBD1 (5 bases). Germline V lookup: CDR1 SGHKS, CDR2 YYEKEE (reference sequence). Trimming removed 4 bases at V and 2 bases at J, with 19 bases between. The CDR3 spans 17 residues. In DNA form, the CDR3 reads TGTGCCAGCAGCAGGGGTGGGGAGTCGGTTCCTGGAAACACCATATATTTT. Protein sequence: CASSRGGESVPGNTIYF.

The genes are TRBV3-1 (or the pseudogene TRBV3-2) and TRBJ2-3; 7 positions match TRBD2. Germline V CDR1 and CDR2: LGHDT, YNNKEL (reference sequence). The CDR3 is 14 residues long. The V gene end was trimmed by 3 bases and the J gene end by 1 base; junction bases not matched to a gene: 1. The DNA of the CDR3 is TGTGCCAGCAGCCAGGGAGGGCGCACAGATACGCAGTATTTT. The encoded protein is CASSQGGRTDTQYF.

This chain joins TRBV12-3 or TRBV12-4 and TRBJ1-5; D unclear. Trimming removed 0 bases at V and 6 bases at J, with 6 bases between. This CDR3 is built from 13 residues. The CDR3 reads CASSLARAQPQHF. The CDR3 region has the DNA TGTGCCAGCAGTTTAGCGCGGGCTCAGCCCCAGCATTTT.

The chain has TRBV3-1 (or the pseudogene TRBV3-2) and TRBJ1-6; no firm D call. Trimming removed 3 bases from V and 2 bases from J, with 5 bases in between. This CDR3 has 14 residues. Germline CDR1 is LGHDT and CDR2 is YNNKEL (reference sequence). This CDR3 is CASSHEAYNSPLHF. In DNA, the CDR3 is TGTGCCAGCAGCCACGAGGCCTATAATTCACCCCTCCACTTT.

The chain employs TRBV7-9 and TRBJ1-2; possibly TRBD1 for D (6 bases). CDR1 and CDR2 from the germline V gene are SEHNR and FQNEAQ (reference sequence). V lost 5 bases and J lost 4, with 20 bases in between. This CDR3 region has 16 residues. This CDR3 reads CASSIQRGALRYGYTF. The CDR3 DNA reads TGTGCCAGCAGCATCCAACGGGGGGCTCTTCGCTATGGCTACACCTTC.

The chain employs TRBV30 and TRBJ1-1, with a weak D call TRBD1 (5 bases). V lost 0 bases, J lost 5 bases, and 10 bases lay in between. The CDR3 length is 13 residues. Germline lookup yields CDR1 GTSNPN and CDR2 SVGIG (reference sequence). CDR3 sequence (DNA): TGTGCCTGGAGTGTTCGAAAGGGGACTGAAGCTTTCTTT. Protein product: CAWSVRKGTEAFF.

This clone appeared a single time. The CDR3 is CASKPGGPYEQYV. CDR3 nucleotides: TGTGCCAGCAAACCTGGAGGTCCCTACGAGCAGTACGTC. V usage is TRBV2 and J usage is TRBJ2-7; possible D gene TRBD2, 5 bases. The CDR3 extends over 13 amino acids. V dropped 7 bases and J dropped 2 bases, with 12 bases sitting between them. Germline V gene data show CDR1 as SNHLY and CDR2 as FYNNEI.